Reported below is one TCR beta chain. The RNA input was 0.5 to 1 ug, and it was reverse transcribed with random hexamers. Amplification of TCR beta CDR3 used immunoSEQ multiplex PCR across 54 Vbeta and 13 Jbeta. TCRdb itself ran the immunoSEQ multiplex PCR reads through MiXCR, one entry per CDR3 protein. The sample lists about 300,000 distinct CDR3 sequences; about 82% were seen once. The data derive from a study of CD8 T cells in Susac syndrome. From blood CD8+ and CD4+ T cells, TCR beta sequences were generated. CDR1 and CDR2 (germline): GTSNPN, SVGIG (reference sequence). The CDR3 has 13 amino acids. V gave up 2 bases and J gave up 2 bases; unmatched junction bases: 2.

Sequencing was done on a sample of CD8+ T cells from PBMCs. This sequence joins TRBV30 and TRBJ2-7; 8 bases are a match to TRBD1. The sequence was collected from a human donor with multiple sclerosis. For the CDR3, the DNA is TGTGCCTGGAGTTCAGGGGGCCCCTACGAGCAGTACTTC. As protein: CAWSSGGPYEQYF. Variable domain in full (rest from reference TRBV30 and TRBJ2-7): SQTIHQWPATLVQPVGSPLSLECTVEGTSNPNLYWYRQAAGRGLQLLFYSVGIGQISSEVPQNLSASRPQDRQFILSSKKLLLSDSGFYLCAWSSGGPYEQYFGPGTRLTVT.